A selection of T cell receptor beta chains follows, all from one sample in a study of blood T cell repertoires in COVID-19. Method: immunoSEQ multiplex PCR; TCRdb's copy keeps in-frame clones and lacks some. The table lists under 250,000 clones, approximately 91% of them singletons. Sequencing was performed on peripheral blood. The origin of the receptors is a woman between 40 and 55 years old with acute or convalescent COVID-19. Both conserved end residues are part of each CDR3. Each record gives: D gene, CDR3 length, V gene, J gene, clone size, CDR3 DNA, CDR3 protein. The D gene is left open where the match is weak. Clone size is not always given. Where it is, it says once, few, many or a class for expanded clones.

-	15	TRBV9	TRBJ2-3	-	TGTGCCAGCAGCGGTGGGGGACTGGGGACAGATACGCAGTATTTT	CASSGGGLGTDTQYF
TRBD1	15	TRBV2	TRBJ1-1	-	TGTGCCAGCAGCTCGGGACAGGGGATAAACACTGAAGCTTTCTTT	CASSSGQGINTEAFF
-	19	TRBV7-9	TRBJ2-5	-	TGTGCCAGCAGCTTTGGTCGACTAAGGGGGGGCGAGATGATCGTGACCCAGTACTTC	CASSFGRLRGGEMIVTQYF
-	14	TRBV2	TRBJ1-2	-	TGTGCCAGCAGTGGGTCAGGGACGGGGGATGGCTACACCTTC	CASSGSGTGDGYTF
-	13	TRBV7-3	TRBJ2-2	few	TGTGCCAGCAGCCCCCGGAACACCGGGGAGCTGTTTTTT	CASSPRNTGELFF
-	14	TRBV9	TRBJ1-3	-	TGTGCCAGCAGCGTAGCTAGTACTGGAAACACCATATATTTT	CASSVASTGNTIYF
-	13	TRBV5-8	TRBJ1-5	-	TGTGCCAGCAGTCTACAGGGAACTCAGCCCCAGCATTTT	CASSLQGTQPQHF
-	16	TRBV9	TRBJ2-1	-	TGTGCCAGCAGCGCGGGGAGGGGGGCTCGATATAATGAGCAGTTCTTC	CASSAGRGARYNEQFF
TRBD2	13	TRBV5-1	TRBJ2-1	-	TGCGCCAGCAGTGGGGGGGCCTACAATGAGCAGTTCTTC	CASSGGAYNEQFF
TRBD1	15	TRBV24-1	TRBJ1-5	-	TGTGCCACCAGTGCCCGGGACAGGACCAATCAGCCCCAGCATTTT	CATSARDRTNQPQHF
-	14	TRBV19	TRBJ1-4	-	TGTGCCAGTGGAGACAGGAGCCTTAATGAAAAACTGTTTTTT	CASGDRSLNEKLFF
TRBD1	12	TRBV29-1	TRBJ1-1	-	TGCAGCGTTGGTACAGGGGGGACTGAAGCTTTCTTT	CSVGTGGTEAFF
-	13	TRBV12-3/TRBV12-4	TRBJ2-1	-	TGTGCCTGCGGGGTGGCCACCTACAATGAGCAGTTCTTC	CACGVATYNEQFF
TRBD2	13	TRBV30	TRBJ2-2	-	TGTGCCTGGGGGCCGGGGGGTGCCGGGGAGCTGTTTTTT	CAWGPGGAGELFF
-	18	TRBV2	TRBJ2-3	-	TGTGCCAGCAGTGCCGCGTGGGACAGCCTCGGGGGGGGCGATACGCAGTATTTT	CASSAAWDSLGGGDTQYF
-	16	TRBV6-4	TRBJ2-3	-	TGTGCCAGCAGTGACTCATCGCTCGGGGGCACAGATACGCAGTATTTT	CASSDSSLGGTDTQYF
TRBD1	13	TRBV30	TRBJ1-1	-	TGTGCCTGGGACAGGGGGAAGAACACTGAAGCTTTCTTT	CAWDRGKNTEAFF
-	15	TRBV2	TRBJ2-5	-	TGTGCCAGCAGTGAAGCTACAGGTTATCAAGAGACCCAGTACTTC	CASSEATGYQETQYF
TRBD1	14	TRBV7-2	TRBJ2-2	-	TGTGCCAGCAGCGGGGACAGACAAACCGGGGAGCTGTTTTTT	CASSGDRQTGELFF
TRBD1	15	TRBV2	TRBJ1-4	few	TGTGCCAGCAGGGGACAGGGGAGAGTCAATGAAAAACTGTTTTTT	CASRGQGRVNEKLFF
TRBD1	17	TRBV19	TRBJ1-1	-	TGTGCCAGTAGGAGTCGGGCAGGGGGTGTGCAGGACACTGAAGCTTTCTTT	CASRSRAGGVQDTEAFF
TRBD1	15	TRBV10-3	TRBJ1-5	once	TGTGCCATCAGTTCCTCCGGGACAGGGGTACAGCCCCAGCATTTT	CAISSSGTGVQPQHF
-	14	TRBV4-1	TRBJ2-2	-	TGCGCCAGCAGCCGGGAGCCAGGGGCCGGGGAGCTGTTTTTT	CASSREPGAGELFF
TRBD1	14	TRBV9	TRBJ1-6	-	TGTGCCAGCAGCGTCGACAGGGTCCGTTCACCCCTCCACTTT	CASSVDRVRSPLHF
-	15	TRBV9	TRBJ2-1	-	TGTGCCAGCAGCGTAGGGCAGGGTCCCTACAATGAGCAGTTCTTC	CASSVGQGPYNEQFF
TRBD1	14	TRBV24-1	TRBJ1-5	-	TGTGCCACCCAGGACAGGGTTAGCAATCAGCCCCAGCATTTT	CATQDRVSNQPQHF
-	14	TRBV27	TRBJ1-3	once	TGTGCCAGCAGTTCGAGAGTGCGGGGAAACACCATATATTTT	CASSSRVRGNTIYF
-	15	TRBV11-1	TRBJ2-5	once	TGTGCCAGCAGCTTACTAGAGACTAGGTCGGAGACCCAGTACTTC	CASSLLETRSETQYF
-	13	TRBV2	TRBJ1-3	-	TGTGCCAGCAGTTTGACTACTGGAAACACCATATATTTT	CASSLTTGNTIYF
-	16	TRBV7-9	TRBJ1-2	-	TGTGCCAGCAGCCAAGGACGTCAAGGGGTCAACTATGGCTACACCTTC	CASSQGRQGVNYGYTF
TRBD2	17	TRBV25-1	TRBJ2-3	-	TGTGCCAGCAGTGAATATAGGGCTAGCGGGGTCGCAGATACGCAGTATTTT	CASSEYRASGVADTQYF
-	12	TRBV10-3	TRBJ1-1	-	TGTGCCATCGGGGGGGGCGTTACTGAAGCTTTCTTT	CAIGGGVTEAFF
-	15	TRBV7-3	TRBJ1-2	-	TGTGCCAGCAGCCCCCTGAGTGGGGCCGACTATGGCTACACCTTC	CASSPLSGADYGYTF
-	16	TRBV13	TRBJ1-2	once	TGTGCCAGCAGCCCCACCTTATCAGGACAAAGCTATGGCTACACCTTC	CASSPTLSGQSYGYTF
TRBD2	15	TRBV5-4	TRBJ2-5	-	TGTGCCAGCAGCACGACTAGCGGGGGCGGGGAGACCCAGTACTTC	CASSTTSGGGETQYF
-	14	TRBV7-2	TRBJ2-5	-	TGTGCCAGCAGCTTAGATAGAATACAAGAGACCCAGTACTTC	CASSLDRIQETQYF
-	16	TRBV2	TRBJ1-6	-	TGTGCCAGCACCGAAGGGAGGGGCAGGTATAATTCACCCCTCCACTTT	CASTEGRGRYNSPLHF
-	15	TRBV7-7	TRBJ1-1	-	TGTGCCAGCAGCAAGATCCGGGACAAGAACACTGAAGCTTTCTTT	CASSKIRDKNTEAFF
TRBD1	14	TRBV24-1	TRBJ1-5	-	TGTGCCACCAGTGATGGGGACAGTGTACAGCCCCAGCATTTT	CATSDGDSVQPQHF
-	11	TRBV19	TRBJ2-5	-	TGTGCCAGTAGTATCATGGGAGTGTTGTACTTC	CASSIMGVLYF
TRBD1	10	TRBV20-1	TRBJ1-6	-	TGCAGTGCCCAGAGCTGGACAGGCAGCTTT	CSAQSWTGSF
TRBD1	17	TRBV19	TRBJ1-5	-	TGTGCCAGTAGCCTGAAGGGACAGCACTATAGCAATCAGCCCCAGCATTTT	CASSLKGQHYSNQPQHF
-	16	TRBV18	TRBJ1-3	-	TGTGCCAGCTCACAACAGGGCCTAAACTCTGGAAACACCATATATTTT	CASSQQGLNSGNTIYF
-	16	TRBV7-2	TRBJ1-3	-	TGTGCCAGCAGCTTCGTGACAGGTCTCTCTGGAAACACCATATATTTT	CASSFVTGLSGNTIYF
-	18	TRBV7-9	TRBJ1-1	-	TGTGCCAGCAACTACCTAGGGGCAAAGAGTGGCCGAAACACTGAAGCTTTCTTT	CASNYLGAKSGRNTEAFF